Listed below are T cell receptor beta chains from one sample, sequenced in a study of cytomegalovirus exposure and HLA in healthy donors. Here immunoSEQ multiplex PCR was the method, and the copy in TCRdb shows in-frame clones only, minus some. The repertoire holds approximately 190,000 clones, with 55% to 75% as singletons. Sequences were obtained from PBMCs. Receptors originate from a middle-aged man in good health and CMV-seropositive. Each CDR3 is given with its conserved first and last residue. D genes are given only for firm matches. Size is stated for part of the rows, as once, few or many counts, or as a class when the clone is expanded.

j_gene: TRBJ1-2; d_gene: .; abundance: .; v_gene: TRBV13; CDR3aa: CAGGDDYGYTF; CDR3nt: TGTGCCGGAGGGGACGACTATGGCTACACCTTC
j_gene: TRBJ1-1; d_gene: .; abundance: .; v_gene: TRBV25-1; CDR3aa: CASSEAFLGDRWGTEAFF; CDR3nt: TGTGCCAGCAGTGAGGCGTTTTTAGGAGACAGATGGGGAACTGAAGCTTTCTTT
j_gene: TRBJ1-1; d_gene: .; abundance: few; v_gene: TRBV19; CDR3aa: CASIFSGETEAFF; CDR3nt: TGTGCCAGTATATTCTCGGGGGAGACTGAAGCTTTCTTT
j_gene: TRBJ1-3; d_gene: .; abundance: few; v_gene: TRBV19; CDR3aa: CASSGGIPGNTIYF; CDR3nt: TGTGCCAGTAGTGGCGGGATTCCTGGAAACACCATATATTTT
j_gene: TRBJ1-3; d_gene: .; abundance: once; v_gene: TRBV11-2; CDR3aa: CASSTGGVYSGNTIYF; CDR3nt: TGTGCCAGCAGCACGGGAGGGGTTTACTCTGGAAACACCATATATTTT
j_gene: TRBJ2-3; d_gene: .; abundance: .; v_gene: TRBV10-1; CDR3aa: CASSESISGTQYF; CDR3nt: TGCGCCAGCAGTGAGTCGATTTCGGGTACGCAGTATTTT
j_gene: TRBJ2-7; d_gene: .; abundance: .; v_gene: TRBV5-1; CDR3aa: CASTDRTRGREYF; CDR3nt: TGCGCCAGCACCGACAGGACCCGAGGACGGGAGTACTTC
j_gene: TRBJ2-7; d_gene: TRBD1; abundance: .; v_gene: TRBV7-9; CDR3aa: CASSLEGALYEQYF; CDR3nt: TGTGCCAGCAGCTTAGAGGGGGCCCTCTACGAGCAGTACTTC
j_gene: TRBJ2-5; d_gene: TRBD2; abundance: .; v_gene: TRBV5-4; CDR3aa: CASSFGDYGLIQETQYF; CDR3nt: TGTGCCAGCAGCTTTGGGGACTATGGACTGATTCAAGAGACCCAGTACTTC
j_gene: TRBJ2-3; d_gene: TRBD2; abundance: .; v_gene: TRBV28; CDR3aa: CASSKIAGGSTDTQYF; CDR3nt: TGTGCCAGCAGTAAAATAGCGGGGGGTAGCACAGATACGCAGTATTTT
j_gene: TRBJ2-7; d_gene: .; abundance: once; v_gene: TRBV5-5; CDR3aa: CASSFNDREIYEQYF; CDR3nt: TGTGCCAGCAGCTTTAACGATCGGGAAATCTACGAGCAGTACTTC
j_gene: TRBJ2-4; d_gene: .; abundance: .; v_gene: TRBV6-1; CDR3aa: CASEGLAKNIQYF; CDR3nt: TGTGCCAGCGAGGGTTTAGCCAAAAACATTCAGTACTTC
j_gene: TRBJ2-5; d_gene: .; abundance: .; v_gene: TRBV6-6; CDR3aa: CASSYPGIGLETQYF; CDR3nt: TGTGCCAGCAGTTACCCGGGGATAGGGTTGGAGACCCAGTACTTC
j_gene: TRBJ1-3; d_gene: .; abundance: .; v_gene: TRBV2; CDR3aa: CASSETALAGNTIYF; CDR3nt: TGTGCCAGCAGTGAAACAGCCCTCGCTGGAAACACCATATATTTT
j_gene: TRBJ2-7; d_gene: .; abundance: few; v_gene: TRBV6-5; CDR3aa: CASSYHRVGAYEQYF; CDR3nt: TGTGCCAGCAGTTATCACAGGGTTGGGGCCTACGAGCAGTACTTC
j_gene: TRBJ2-3; d_gene: TRBD2; abundance: .; v_gene: TRBV7-9; CDR3aa: CASSLPLAGRGTDTQYF; CDR3nt: TGTGCCAGCAGCTTACCGTTAGCGGGGAGAGGCACAGATACGCAGTATTTT
j_gene: TRBJ2-2; d_gene: .; abundance: few; v_gene: TRBV9; CDR3aa: CASSPRDFYTGELFF; CDR3nt: TGTGCCAGCAGCCCCCGGGACTTTTACACCGGGGAGCTGTTTTTT
j_gene: TRBJ2-7; d_gene: .; abundance: .; v_gene: TRBV6-1; CDR3aa: CASSEVPDRYYEQYF; CDR3nt: TGTGCCAGCAGTGAAGTTCCCGACAGATATTACGAGCAGTACTTC
j_gene: TRBJ2-2; d_gene: TRBD2; abundance: .; v_gene: TRBV29-1; CDR3aa: CSVEDSGGAGELFF; CDR3nt: TGCAGCGTTGAAGACAGCGGGGGGGCCGGGGAGCTGTTTTTT
j_gene: TRBJ1-2; d_gene: TRBD1; abundance: few; v_gene: TRBV27; CDR3aa: CASSPGGAQGTNGYTF; CDR3nt: TGTGCCAGCAGTCCTGGGGGCGCACAGGGGACCAATGGCTACACCTTC
j_gene: TRBJ1-6; d_gene: .; abundance: .; v_gene: TRBV5-1; CDR3aa: CASSFEASYNSPLHF; CDR3nt: TGCGCCAGCAGCTTTGAAGCCTCCTATAATTCACCCCTCCACTTT
j_gene: TRBJ1-2; d_gene: .; abundance: .; v_gene: TRBV6-5; CDR3aa: CASRGWGLSANGYTF; CDR3nt: TGTGCCAGCAGGGGGTGGGGGCTATCGGCGAATGGCTACACCTTC
j_gene: TRBJ2-2; d_gene: TRBD1; abundance: .; v_gene: TRBV18; CDR3aa: CASSPGQGAQTGELFF; CDR3nt: TGTGCCAGCTCTCCCGGACAGGGGGCGCAGACCGGGGAGCTGTTTTTT
j_gene: TRBJ1-5; d_gene: .; abundance: .; v_gene: TRBV6-1; CDR3aa: CASSETGSRNQPQHF; CDR3nt: TGTGCCAGCAGTGAAACAGGGTCCCGCAATCAGCCCCAGCATTTT
j_gene: TRBJ2-1; d_gene: .; abundance: .; v_gene: TRBV9; CDR3aa: CASSVWIGEGEQFF; CDR3nt: TGTGCCAGCAGCGTCTGGATTGGCGAGGGCGAGCAGTTCTTC
j_gene: TRBJ1-1; d_gene: TRBD1; abundance: .; v_gene: TRBV7-2; CDR3aa: CASSLGGTGRTEAFF; CDR3nt: TGTGCCAGCAGCTTAGGGGGGACAGGGAGGACTGAAGCTTTCTTT
j_gene: TRBJ1-1; d_gene: .; abundance: .; v_gene: TRBV6-5; CDR3aa: CASSLYQGEAFF; CDR3nt: TGTGCCAGCAGTCTGTACCAGGGTGAAGCTTTCTTT
j_gene: TRBJ1-4; d_gene: .; abundance: .; v_gene: TRBV19; CDR3aa: CASSMAENEKLFF; CDR3nt: TGTGCCAGTAGTATGGCAGAAAATGAAAAACTGTTTTTT
j_gene: TRBJ2-1; d_gene: .; abundance: .; v_gene: TRBV11-2; CDR3aa: CASSLGAKSSYNEQFF; CDR3nt: TGTGCCAGCAGCTTAGGTGCAAAGAGCTCCTACAATGAGCAGTTCTTC
j_gene: TRBJ2-5; d_gene: .; abundance: .; v_gene: TRBV6-5; CDR3aa: CASSRSLQETQYF; CDR3nt: TGTGCCAGCAGCAGGTCCCTCCAAGAGACCCAGTACTTC
j_gene: TRBJ1-3; d_gene: .; abundance: .; v_gene: TRBV7-9; CDR3aa: CASTSSGTGGNTIYF; CDR3nt: TGTGCCAGCACCTCTAGCGGGACGGGGGGAAACACCATATATTTT
j_gene: TRBJ2-7; d_gene: .; abundance: .; v_gene: TRBV27; CDR3aa: CASSTRDKGYEQYF; CDR3nt: TGTGCCAGCAGTACACGGGACAAGGGTTACGAGCAGTACTTC
j_gene: TRBJ1-1; d_gene: .; abundance: .; v_gene: TRBV11-2; CDR3aa: CASSSGPENTEAFF; CDR3nt: TGTGCCAGCAGCTCGGGTCCGGAGAACACTGAAGCTTTCTTT
j_gene: TRBJ2-2; d_gene: TRBD1; abundance: .; v_gene: TRBV5-5; CDR3aa: CASSLGDRGNTGELFF; CDR3nt: TGTGCCAGCAGCTTGGGGGACAGGGGTAACACCGGGGAGCTGTTTTTT
j_gene: TRBJ2-7; d_gene: .; abundance: .; v_gene: TRBV18; CDR3aa: CASSPLVGADEQYF; CDR3nt: TGTGCCAGCTCACCACTAGTAGGGGCAGACGAGCAGTACTTC
j_gene: TRBJ2-1; d_gene: TRBD2; abundance: .; v_gene: TRBV19; CDR3aa: CASSRTPGLADEQFF; CDR3nt: TGTGCCAGTAGTAGGACCCCGGGACTAGCTGATGAGCAGTTCTTC
j_gene: TRBJ1-5; d_gene: .; abundance: .; v_gene: TRBV2; CDR3aa: CASNLSPEGQPQHF; CDR3nt: TGTGCCAGCAACCTATCCCCGGAGGGGCAGCCCCAGCATTTT
j_gene: TRBJ1-5; d_gene: .; abundance: .; v_gene: TRBV7-9; CDR3aa: CASSLGEQPQHF; CDR3nt: TGTGCCAGCAGCTTAGGGGAGCAGCCCCAGCATTTT
j_gene: TRBJ2-7; d_gene: TRBD2; abundance: .; v_gene: TRBV7-2; CDR3aa: CASALGGGVPYEQYF; CDR3nt: TGTGCCAGCGCTTTAGGCGGGGGAGTTCCCTACGAGCAGTACTTC
j_gene: TRBJ2-7; d_gene: TRBD2; abundance: .; v_gene: TRBV2; CDR3aa: CASSELAGGEETSYEQYF; CDR3nt: TGTGCCAGCAGTGAACTAGCGGGGGGGGAGGAAACCTCCTACGAGCAGTACTTC
j_gene: TRBJ2-7; d_gene: .; abundance: .; v_gene: TRBV13; CDR3aa: CASSLGPGEQYF; CDR3nt: TGTGCCAGCAGCTTAGGCCCCGGGGAGCAGTACTTC
j_gene: TRBJ2-3; d_gene: TRBD2; abundance: .; v_gene: TRBV11-3; CDR3aa: CASSLGTSGDLLDTQYF; CDR3nt: TGTGCCAGCAGCTTAGGGACTAGCGGGGACCTTTTGGATACGCAGTATTTT
j_gene: TRBJ2-1; d_gene: TRBD1; abundance: few; v_gene: TRBV5-5; CDR3aa: CASSLAPDRGNEQFF; CDR3nt: TGTGCCAGCAGCTTGGCCCCGGACAGGGGCAATGAGCAGTTCTTC
j_gene: TRBJ1-2; d_gene: TRBD1; abundance: few; v_gene: TRBV4-1; CDR3aa: CASSPRDRTVYGYTF; CDR3nt: TGCGCCAGCAGCCCCCGGGACAGAACTGTTTATGGCTACACCTTC
j_gene: TRBJ1-5; d_gene: TRBD1; abundance: .; v_gene: TRBV2; CDR3aa: CASSGQGGNQPQHF; CDR3nt: TGTGCCAGCAGCGGACAGGGAGGCAATCAGCCCCAGCATTTT
j_gene: TRBJ2-1; d_gene: TRBD1; abundance: .; v_gene: TRBV18; CDR3aa: CASSLSTGENEQFF; CDR3nt: TGTGCCAGCTCACTTAGTACAGGGGAGAATGAGCAGTTCTTC
j_gene: TRBJ2-6; d_gene: .; abundance: .; v_gene: TRBV6-5; CDR3aa: CASTPESTGANVLTF; CDR3nt: TGTGCCAGCACCCCCGAGAGTACTGGGGCCAACGTCCTGACTTTC
j_gene: TRBJ2-7; d_gene: TRBD1; abundance: .; v_gene: TRBV7-8; CDR3aa: CASSWDRGYEQYF; CDR3nt: TGTGCCAGCAGCTGGGACAGAGGCTACGAGCAGTACTTC
j_gene: TRBJ1-1; d_gene: TRBD1; abundance: .; v_gene: TRBV6-1; CDR3aa: CASSRGLNTEAFF; CDR3nt: TGTGCCAGCAGCAGGGGGCTGAACACTGAAGCTTTCTTT
j_gene: TRBJ1-5; d_gene: TRBD1; abundance: .; v_gene: TRBV5-1; CDR3aa: CASSATGEGQPQHF; CDR3nt: TGCGCCAGCAGCGCGACAGGGGAGGGTCAGCCCCAGCATTTT
j_gene: TRBJ2-1; d_gene: .; abundance: .; v_gene: TRBV9; CDR3aa: CASSSRTPNNEQFF; CDR3nt: TGTGCCAGCAGCTCCCGGACACCTAACAATGAGCAGTTCTTC
j_gene: TRBJ1-4; d_gene: .; abundance: .; v_gene: TRBV7-9; CDR3aa: CALPGPTNEKLFF; CDR3nt: TGTGCCCTCCCAGGGCCAACTAATGAAAAACTGTTTTTT
j_gene: TRBJ1-3; d_gene: .; abundance: once; v_gene: TRBV4-1; CDR3aa: CASSQYRQYSGNTIYF; CDR3nt: TGCGCCAGCAGCCAATACCGACAGTACTCTGGAAACACCATATATTTT
j_gene: TRBJ2-3; d_gene: .; abundance: .; v_gene: TRBV5-6; CDR3aa: CASSPGGALSTDTQYF; CDR3nt: TGTGCCAGCAGCCCTGGTGGGGCCCTTAGCACAGATACGCAGTATTTT
j_gene: TRBJ1-3; d_gene: TRBD1; abundance: .; v_gene: TRBV28; CDR3aa: CASSLWTGRNTIYF; CDR3nt: TGTGCCAGCAGTCTGTGGACAGGTCGAAACACCATATATTTT
j_gene: TRBJ2-3; d_gene: .; abundance: once; v_gene: TRBV14; CDR3aa: CASSQLRTDTQYF; CDR3nt: TGTGCCAGCAGCCAACTCAGGACAGATACGCAGTATTTT
j_gene: TRBJ2-3; d_gene: .; abundance: .; v_gene: TRBV6-5; CDR3aa: CASSYGAYPSTDTQYF; CDR3nt: TGTGCCAGCAGTTACGGGGCCTACCCTAGCACAGATACGCAGTATTTT
j_gene: TRBJ2-1; d_gene: TRBD1; abundance: once; v_gene: TRBV5-1; CDR3aa: CASSLERTGYNEQFF; CDR3nt: TGCGCCAGCAGCTTGGAACGGACAGGCTACAATGAGCAGTTCTTC
j_gene: TRBJ2-2; d_gene: .; abundance: .; v_gene: TRBV19; CDR3aa: CASSISTGPTGELFF; CDR3nt: TGTGCCAGTAGTATTTCTACAGGCCCCACCGGGGAGCTGTTTTTT
j_gene: TRBJ1-1; d_gene: TRBD1; abundance: .; v_gene: TRBV5-1; CDR3aa: CASRERTGGESEAFF; CDR3nt: TGCGCCAGCAGAGAAAGGACAGGGGGAGAGAGTGAAGCTTTCTTT